The following is a T cell receptor beta chain sequence with its context. Its antigen is unknown. Base qualities are missing; no much larger clone stands one base away. For the CD8 naive samples, CD45RO-negative cells were positively selected for CCR7, yielding a CD45RA+CCR7+ population from which TemRA cells were excluded. Healthy HIV-negative adults with no recently reported acute infections or vaccinations were included as donors. Every donor was a Caucasian adult residing in Nashville, Tennessee, USA. Blood was obtained by leukapheresis, after which PBMCs were separated by Ficoll-Histopaque density gradient centrifugation and cryopreserved in liquid nitrogen vapor phase. Analytical flow cytometry was used to check the purity and quantity of every magnetically sorted T cell population. Genomic DNA was isolated from each sorted fraction and quantified by UV absorbance on a Nanodrop 2000c. TCR CDR3 regions were amplified from genomic DNA by multiplex PCR using the deep immunoSEQ assay. For each cell subset, the extracted genomic DNA was distributed evenly across all wells of several immunoSEQ 96-well plates, and each plate served as one replicate. For sorted subsets, around 200 ng genomic DNA, equal to some 28,000 T cell genomes, was loaded into each replicate PCR. Purified libraries were quantified with a Qubit 3.0 fluorometer, sized on a Bioanalyzer 2100, and re-quantified with the KAPA Library Quantification kit. A separate single-read 150-cycle Illumina NextSeq 550 flow cell was used to sequence each immunoSEQ 96-well plate. In the authors' own workflow: Because the immunoSEQ output included only junctional sequences and no quality scores, the filtering could not be the same as the filtering used for full-length reads. Sequences were annotated with PyIR, a Python wrapper for IgBLAST v1.9, using IMGT germline references to assign V/J genes and CDR3. Reads with weak V/J assignments (E-value above 1e-6), missing CDR3, stop codons, out-of-frame junctions, or ambiguous translated residues were removed. V3J clonotypes were defined as sequences sharing the same inferred V gene, J gene, and CDR3 amino acid sequence. Percentage overlap between repertoires was calculated by dividing the number of shared unique clonotypes by the size of the smaller repertoire. Three approaches were used to assess repertoire richness: RTK rarefaction, the Chao1 estimator, and Recon v2.1 estimates of unobserved clonotypes. For all TCRbeta clonotypes obtained by the gDNA method from a handful of donors, generation probabilities were computed with OLGA. TCRdb holds this immuneACCESS table with in-frame rearrangements only. Some clones are missing; in checked studies, unresolved V genes explain under half, and the rest has no known cause. The V and J calls and clone size come from that table; D and trimming were worked out from the DNA. The table for this sample lists 1.5 million to 2.5 million clones; about 95% of them were counted only once. The ten largest clonotypes hold under 1.5% of the sample.

The data originate from a study of shared clonotypes between healthy human individuals (dated by TCRdb to about 2020). About the investigation overall: A couple of women and a few men aged 18 to 49 years were included in the cohort. For each donor, CD4 naive and CD4 memory were each given three plates, CD8 naive was given two plates, and CD8 memory was given one plate. The study deeply sequenced blood TCR repertoires of about 5 healthy adults to estimate repertoire size and the extent of clonotype sharing between individuals. Different laboratories and diverse techniques were used to prepare libraries and sequence TCR repertoires, to increase sequencing depth and limit assay-specific biases. Per donor, leukapheresis produced somewhere between about 0.94 and 9.5 billion PBMCs.

Beyond this particular receptor, the publication reports: Pairwise subsampling led to the expectation that sequencing depth would affect the degree of clonotype sharing among donors. Only blood was sampled, and tissue TCR repertoires likely differ from those in blood. Naive subsets generally had larger estimated clonotype richness than memory subsets did. Even with the large sequencing depth, rarefaction of the sorted-subset datasets indicated that sequencing was incomplete. When a handful of donors were compared, the shared fraction of clonotypes was around 4.6% for naive CD4, 3.5% for naive CD8, 2% to 2.5% for memory CD4, and 0.3% to 0.5% for memory CD8. Compared with non-shared clonotypes, the clonotypes found in all four sorted-subset donors had higher generation probabilities. The genetic and exposure-history diversity represented was limited by the small number of donors.

The germline V gene supplies CDR1 LGHNA and CDR2 YSLEER. The CDR3 covers 17 residues, taking in both the cysteine and the phenylalanine. Just the 51-base CDR3 DNA is kept, in frame starting at base 1. The V and J ends are trimmed by 0 bases and 2 bases, leaving 15 bases between them. The sequencing sample was made of naive CD8+ T cells sorted from blood. This specimen's cell subset or site label, per the study, means: CD45RA+CCR7+. This clonotype was sampled from a man in his late teens or twenties in good health. The chain employs TRBV4-3 and TRBJ2-3; the best D guess is TRBD1, with 6 bases matching. The nucleotides read TGCGCCAGCAGCCAAGATCCGAGGGGGAGCCTCACAGATACGCAGTATTTT. It codes for CASSQDPRGSLTDTQYF.